A single sample gave rise to the 24 T cell receptor beta chains below, sequenced in a study of response to subunit inactivated influenza vaccine. MiXCR, applied by TCRdb to the RT-PCR reads, yields one record per CDR3 protein. The data show about half a million distinct CDR3 sequences, roughly 27% seen once. Material: CD4+ T cells sorted from PBMCs, obtained less than 6 days after vaccination. The receptor set was obtained from a man aged 50 to 60 who received an inactivated influenza vaccine.

The rearrangement joins TRBV15 to TRBJ1-2, with D uncertain. The CDR3 has 13 residues. Trimming shortened V by 1 base and J by 3 bases, and 6 bases separated the two germline ends. From germline, CDR1 is LNHNV and CDR2 YYDKDF (reference sequence). The CDR3 protein is CATSRGTDYGYTF. Written as DNA, the CDR3 is TGTGCCACCAGCAGAGGGACGGACTATGGCTACACCTTC.

The chain has TRBV20-1 and TRBJ2-1; TRBD1 or TRBD2 may be the D gene (5 bases each). Germline V gene lookup returns CDR1 DFQATT and CDR2 SNEGSKA (reference sequence). V lost 2 bases to trimming and J lost 10 bases, with 21 bases between them. This CDR3 is built from 15 residues. This CDR3 is CSARPFTGTLGEQFF. Here the CDR3 DNA reads TGCAGTGCTAGACCATTTACCGGGACCCTCGGGGAGCAGTTCTTC.

V gene TRBV12-3 or TRBV12-4 combines with J gene TRBJ2-3; D gene ambiguous. V dropped 3 bases and J dropped 0 bases, with 7 bases sitting between them. This CDR3 has 14 amino acids. The CDR3, as DNA: TGTGCCAGCAGTTTCGCTACCAGCACAGATACGCAGTATTTT. Its protein product is CASSFATSTDTQYF.

The V gene is TRBV12-3 or TRBV12-4, the J gene TRBJ2-7; 7 bases align to TRBD2. The CDR3 totals 12 residues. V shed 6 bases and J 4 bases; nucleotides not matched to a gene: 3. The CDR3 region is CASSRAGYEQYF. The CDR3 bases are TGTGCCAGCAGCCGAGCGGGGTACGAGCAGTACTTC.

The V and J genes are TRBV20-1 and TRBJ2-1, with 11 bases lining up with TRBD2. With 1 base clipped from V and 1 base from J, the junction kept 9 bases outside the gene matches. The CDR3 sequence is 18 residues long. Germline values: CDR1 DFQATT, CDR2 SNEGSKA (reference sequence). The CDR3 nucleotides are TGCAGTGCTAGAGTAGGACTAGCGGGCTTAAGATCCTACAATGAGCAGTTCTTC. It is translated as CSARVGLAGLRSYNEQFF.

This clonotype was observed a few times. The gene calls are TRBV5-6 and TRBJ2-7; TRBD2 agrees at 11 bases. CDR1 and CDR2 from the germline V gene are SGHDT and YYEEEE. The CDR3 loop spans 14 amino acids. The trim removed 1 base at V and 5 bases at J, leaving 2 bases unmatched. The CDR3 DNA sequence: TGTGCCAGCAGCTTGACTAGCGGGGGCAACGAGCAGTACTTC. Residues: CASSLTSGGNEQYF.

A few counts support this clonotype. As DNA, the CDR3 is TGTGCCAGCAGCGTCTTTCGGGACCGGCGGGCAGATACGCAGTATTTT. Its translation: CASSVFRDRRADTQYF. The V gene is TRBV5-5, the J gene TRBJ2-3; D assignment may be TRBD1 or TRBD2 (5 bases each). CDR1 is SGHKS and CDR2 is YYEKEE in the germline V gene (reference sequence). V lost 4 bases to trimming and J lost 4 bases, with 19 bases between them. CDR3 length: 16 residues.

The CDR3 nucleotides are TGCGCCAGCAGCCAGTCAGGCCAGGGGGCCTATGGCTACACCTTC. This translates into CASSQSGQGAYGYTF. This chain connects TRBV4-1 to TRBJ1-2, with 8 bases matching TRBD1. CDR1 is MGHRA and CDR2 is YSYEKL in the germline V gene. The CDR3 consists of 15 residues. The ends lost 3 bases at V and 4 bases at J; junction bases unmatched: 7.

This clonotype was counted only a few times. The chain has TRBV7-9 and TRBJ1-4; 10 positions agree with TRBD1. With 5 bases clipped from V and 7 bases from J, the junction kept 10 bases outside the gene matches. CDR3 length equals 16 residues. Germline CDR1 and CDR2: SEHNR and FQNEAQ (reference sequence). Here the CDR3 DNA reads TGTGCCAGCAGCGGCGGACAGGGGGGAGTGGGTGAAAAACTGTTTTTT. Translated: CASSGGQGGVGEKLFF.

The J gene is TRBJ2-1, the V gene TRBV11-1; TRBD2 agrees at 9 bases. The CDR3 has 18 residues. Germline V lookup: CDR1 SGHAT, CDR2 FQDESV (reference sequence). Unmatched junction bases numbered 11, after V lost 5 bases and J lost 0 bases. CDR3 region: CASSPKGLAGLSYNEQFF. For the CDR3, the DNA is TGTGCCAGCAGCCCCAAAGGGCTAGCGGGGCTCTCCTACAATGAGCAGTTCTTC.

CDR3 loop: CASSLDRGRNEQYF. The CDR3 DNA follows: TGCGCCAGCAGCTTGGACAGGGGGCGGAACGAGCAGTACTTC. The chain recombines TRBV5-1 with TRBJ2-7, with 9 positions matching TRBD1. The CDR3 covers 14 residues. Germline CDR1 SGHRS, CDR2 YFSETQ. V lost 0 bases, J lost 5 bases, and 3 bases stayed unmatched.

The chain joins TRBV12-3 or TRBV12-4 to TRBJ2-5, with 15 bases lining up with TRBD2. The junction had 6 bases not matched to a gene; V was cut back by 0 bases and J by 4 bases. This CDR3 is 18 amino acids long. CDR3 region: CASSLAWGLAGGGETQYF. DNA for the CDR3: TGTGCCAGCAGTTTAGCGTGGGGACTAGCGGGGGGCGGAGAGACCCAGTACTTC.

The V call is TRBV20-1, the J call TRBJ1-5, with 9 bases fitting TRBD1. Germline V CDR1 and CDR2: DFQATT, SNEGSKA (reference sequence). J lost 6 bases, V lost 0 bases, and 3 bases had no gene match. This CDR3 is built from 14 residues. CDR3 DNA: TGCAGTGCTAGAGACGGGACAGGGTTTCAGCCCCAGCATTTT. Translating it yields CSARDGTGFQPQHF.

A few counts support this clonotype. The chain combines TRBV6-5 with TRBJ1-2; weak D call: TRBD1 (5 bases). CDR3 length equals 11 residues. CDR1 is MNHEY and CDR2 is SVGAGI in the germline V gene. V was cut by 5 bases and J by 7 bases, with 8 bases left in between. The CDR3 nucleotides read TGTGCCAGCAGTGGTGGGGGTGGCTACACCTTC. Protein product: CASSGGGGYTF.

The table lists this clonotype with many counts. The chain employs TRBV5-1 and TRBJ2-7; possibly TRBD1 for D (6 bases). The V gene lost 1 base and the J gene lost 0 bases, with 8 bases spanning the gap. Germline values: CDR1 SGHRS, CDR2 YFSETQ. This CDR3 is 14 amino acids long. The CDR3, as DNA: TGCGCCAGCAGCTTGCGAGGGGGCTCCTACGAGCAGTACTTC. Protein product: CASSLRGGSYEQYF.

This clonotype has more than one count but fewer than ten. The chain joins TRBV20-1 to TRBJ2-5, with 9 bases identical to TRBD1. Germline trimming cut 3 bases from V and 5 bases from J; bases unmatched to any gene: 10. There are 15 residues in the CDR3. Germline V gene data show CDR1 as DFQATT and CDR2 as SNEGSKA (reference sequence). The CDR3 DNA reads as TGCAGTGCTAGTGGTGACAGGGGGGACGTGGAGACCCAGTACTTC. Translating gives CSASGDRGDVETQYF.

This clonotype showed up just a few times. The chain combines TRBV7-6 with TRBJ2-2; TRBD1 might be the D (6 bases). The germline V gene has CDR1 SGHVS and CDR2 FNYEAQ. Trimming shortened V by 5 bases and J by 3 bases, and 16 bases separated the two germline ends. CDR3 length equals 16 residues. CDR3 nucleotide sequence: TGTGCCAGCAGCCTTTCTCAGGGGTACGACACCGGGGAGCTGTTTTTT. It codes for CASSLSQGYDTGELFF.

This clonotype has at least ten counts. The V and J genes are TRBV5-1 and TRBJ2-7, with D perhaps matching TRBD1 (6 bases). In germline, CDR1 is SGHRS, CDR2 YFSETQ. The V end was cut by 4 bases, the J end by 3 bases, with 17 bases between. This CDR3 has 15 residues. The CDR3 region has the DNA TGCGCCAGCAGCCCCGGGACAAGCGGATTCTACGAGCAGTACTTC. Translated, it gives CASSPGTSGFYEQYF.

In its sample, this clonotype was seen a few times. The chain couples TRBV2 to TRBJ2-5, with 10 bases that match TRBD1. CDR1 and CDR2 from the germline V gene are SNHLY and FYNNEI. This CDR3 comprises 14 residues. Trimming removed 9 bases from V and 6 bases from J; junction bases left unmatched: 10. CDR3 sequence reads: CASNAGTGAKTQYF. The CDR3 bases are TGTGCCAGTAACGCCGGGACAGGGGCGAAGACCCAGTACTTC.

This clonotype appeared a few times. The chain couples TRBV11-2 to TRBJ2-1; no firm D call. Germline CDR1 and CDR2: SGHAT and FQNNGV. V was pared by 3 bases and J by 5 bases, with 8 bases between. CDR3 size: 13 residues. The CDR3 DNA reads as TGTGCCAGCAGCTTGTGGCTGCACAATGAGCAGTTCTTC. This gives the protein CASSLWLHNEQFF.

This chain connects TRBV7-6 to TRBJ2-6; the match to TRBD1 covers 9 bases. The CDR3 spans 19 residues. With V trimmed by 2 bases and J by 0 bases, 8 bases remained unmatched. Germline CDR1 is SGHVS and CDR2 is FNYEAQ. This CDR3 reads CASSLRRDRDGSGANVLTF. DNA for the CDR3: TGTGCCAGCAGCTTACGCCGGGACAGGGATGGCTCTGGGGCCAACGTCCTGACTTTC. Based on the CDR3 plus reference TRBV7-6 and TRBJ2-6, the full variable domain is GAGVSQSPRYKVTKRGQDVALRCDPISGHVSLYWYRQALGQGPEFLTYFNYEAQQDKSGLPNDRFSAERPEGSISTLTIQRTEQRDSAMYRCASSLRRDRDGSGANVLTFGAGSRLTVL.

In this sample, this clonotype turned up a few times. The chain joins TRBV20-1 to TRBJ2-1; D is ambiguous. Looked up from germline, CDR1 is DFQATT and CDR2 is SNEGSKA (reference sequence). Trimming pared 6 bases from V and 3 bases from J, leaving 12 bases between. The CDR3 covers 13 residues. As DNA, the CDR3 is TGCAGTGCGACGATAGGAGTCTACAATGAGCAGTTCTTC. Translating gives CSATIGVYNEQFF.

This clonotype has just a few counts. The chain carries TRBV7-2 and TRBJ2-7, with D hard to call. The CDR3 consists of 14 residues. V lost 3 bases and J lost 5, with 14 bases in between. Germline assignment: CDR1 SGHTA and CDR2 FQGNSA. CDR3 residues: CASSFQYLPNEQYF. The CDR3 DNA reads as TGTGCCAGCAGCTTCCAATACCTACCCAACGAGCAGTACTTC.

This clonotype was detected a few times. The rearrangement uses TRBV29-1 and TRBJ2-1; D is ambiguous. Germline V gives CDR1 SQVTM, CDR2 ANQGSEA. This CDR3 has 13 residues. V was clipped by 4 bases and J by 8 bases, with 15 bases between them. The CDR3 loop reads CSVGLAVGDEQFF. CDR3 in DNA: TGCAGCGTTGGCCTTGCGGTTGGGGATGAGCAGTTCTTC.